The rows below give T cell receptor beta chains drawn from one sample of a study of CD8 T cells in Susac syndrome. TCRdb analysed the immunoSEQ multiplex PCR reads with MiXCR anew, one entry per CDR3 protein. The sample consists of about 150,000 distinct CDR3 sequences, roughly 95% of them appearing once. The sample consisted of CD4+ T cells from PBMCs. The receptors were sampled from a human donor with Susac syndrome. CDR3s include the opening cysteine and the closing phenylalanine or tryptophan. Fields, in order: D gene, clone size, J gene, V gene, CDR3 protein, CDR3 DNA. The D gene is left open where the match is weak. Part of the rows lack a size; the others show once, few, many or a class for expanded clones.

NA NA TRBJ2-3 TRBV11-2 CASSPPHDTQYF TGTGCCAGCAGTCCCCCTCACGATACGCAGTATTTT
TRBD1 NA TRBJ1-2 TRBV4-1 CASSRPGTGNGYTF TGCGCCAGCAGCCGACCCGGGACAGGGAATGGCTACACCTTC
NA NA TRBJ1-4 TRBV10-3 CAISPGSTSEKLFF TGTGCCATCAGCCCAGGGTCAACGAGTGAAAAACTGTTTTTT
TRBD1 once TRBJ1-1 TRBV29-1 CSVGGGGAEAFF TGCAGCGTCGGGGGAGGGGGCGCTGAAGCTTTCTTT
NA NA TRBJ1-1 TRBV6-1 CASTVPNTEAFF TGTGCCTCGACAGTTCCCAACACTGAAGCTTTCTTT
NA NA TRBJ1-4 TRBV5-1 CASSLAGRTAATNEKLFF TGCGCCAGCAGCTTGGCCGGGAGGACGGCCGCAACTAATGAAAAACTGTTTTTT
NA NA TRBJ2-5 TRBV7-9 CASSLTAETQYF TGTGCCAGCAGCTTAACGGCAGAGACCCAGTACTTC
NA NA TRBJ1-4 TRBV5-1 CASSLAGEKLFF TGCGCCAGCAGCCTTGCCGGGGAAAAACTGTTTTTT
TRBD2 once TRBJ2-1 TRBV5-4 CASSLIAGGSNEQFF TGTGCCAGCAGCTTGATAGCGGGAGGGTCCAATGAGCAGTTCTTC
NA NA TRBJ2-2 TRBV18 CASSSRANTGELFF TGTGCCAGCTCGAGCAGGGCTAACACCGGGGAGCTGTTTTTT
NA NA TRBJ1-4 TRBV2 CASMERETGEKLFF TGTGCCAGCATGGAGAGGGAGACGGGAGAAAAACTGTTTTTT
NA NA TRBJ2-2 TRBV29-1 CSVGGAGELFF TGCAGCGTTGGGGGAGCCGGGGAGCTGTTTTTT
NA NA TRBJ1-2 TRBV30 CAWSRGIGDDYGYTF TGTGCCTGGAGTAGAGGTATAGGCGACGACTATGGCTACACCTTC
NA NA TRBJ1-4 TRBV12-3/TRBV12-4 CASSLGEKLFF TGTGCCAGCAGTTTAGGCGAAAAACTGTTTTTT
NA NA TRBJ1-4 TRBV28 CASSFVPEKLFF TGTGCCAGCAGTTTTGTCCCCGAAAAACTGTTTTTT
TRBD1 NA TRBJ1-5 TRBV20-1 CSAREGASHQPQHF TGCAGTGCTAGGGAGGGGGCCAGTCATCAGCCCCAGCATTTT
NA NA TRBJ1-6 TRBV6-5 CASSYAGRTNSPLHF TGTGCCAGCAGTTACGCTGGCCGGACCAATTCACCCCTCCACTTT
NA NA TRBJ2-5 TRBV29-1 CSVVALDQETQYF TGCAGCGTTGTGGCACTAGACCAAGAGACCCAGTACTTC
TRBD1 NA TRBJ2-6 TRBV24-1 CATSDSPGQTLSGANVLTF TGTGCCACCAGTGATTCTCCGGGACAGACGCTCTCTGGGGCCAACGTCCTGACTTTC
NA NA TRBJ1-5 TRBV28 CASTQIDQPQHF TGTGCCAGCACCCAAATTGATCAGCCCCAGCATTTT
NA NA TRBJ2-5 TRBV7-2 CASSLMGAKETQYF TGTGCCAGCAGCTTAATGGGGGCGAAAGAGACCCAGTACTTC
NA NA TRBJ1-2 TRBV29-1 CSGQRANGYTF TGCAGCGGCCAGAGGGCGAATGGCTACACCTTC
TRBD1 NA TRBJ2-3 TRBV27 CASTLKGARSTDTQYF TGTGCCAGCACCTTAAAGGGGGCTCGTAGCACAGATACGCAGTATTTT
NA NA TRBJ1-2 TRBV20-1 CSAPRATGRGYTF TGCAGTGCCCCCCGGGCAACAGGGAGAGGCTACACCTTC
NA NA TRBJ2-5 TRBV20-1 CSARGVGQETQYF TGCAGTGCTAGAGGGGTTGGCCAAGAGACCCAGTACTTC
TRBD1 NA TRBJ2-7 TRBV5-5 CASSSGQGAVYEQYF TGTGCCAGCAGCTCCGGACAGGGGGCGGTCTACGAGCAGTACTTC
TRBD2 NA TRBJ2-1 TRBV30 CAWGKGLAAVEQFF TGTGCCTGGGGCAAGGGACTAGCGGCAGTTGAGCAGTTCTTC
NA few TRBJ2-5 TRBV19 CASSLGSQETQYF TGTGCCAGTAGTTTGGGTTCCCAAGAGACCCAGTACTTC
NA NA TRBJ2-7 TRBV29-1 CSGGVAYEQYF TGCAGCGGAGGGGTTGCCTACGAGCAGTACTTC
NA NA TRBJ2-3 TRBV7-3 CASSSNFGLGDTQYF TGTGCCAGCAGCTCCAACTTCGGACTGGGTGATACGCAGTATTTT
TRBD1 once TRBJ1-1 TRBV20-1 CSAGYRGPEAFF TGCAGTGCTGGATACAGGGGTCCTGAAGCTTTCTTT
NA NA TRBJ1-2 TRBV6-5 CASSSDYGGREPEDYGYTF TGTGCCAGCAGTTCGGATTACGGGGGCAGGGAGCCTGAGGACTATGGCTACACCTTC
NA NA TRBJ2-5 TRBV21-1 CAPLTWGTPPQETQYF TGTGCCCCCCTTACCTGGGGGACACCACCACAAGAGACCCAGTACTTC
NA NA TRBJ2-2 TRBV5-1 CASSPIQGTGELFF TGCGCCAGCAGCCCAATACAGGGCACCGGGGAGCTGTTTTTT
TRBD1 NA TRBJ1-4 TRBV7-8 CASVPGQGNEKLFF TGTGCCAGCGTACCGGGACAGGGGAATGAAAAACTGTTTTTT
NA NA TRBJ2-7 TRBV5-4 CASSWAGTPDYEQYF TGTGCCAGCAGCTGGGCCGGGACTCCAGACTACGAGCAGTACTTC
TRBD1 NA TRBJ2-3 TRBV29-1 CSARTGNTDTQYF TGCAGCGCCCGGACAGGGAACACAGATACGCAGTATTTT
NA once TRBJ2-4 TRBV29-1 CSVEVRQKGWIAKNIQYF TGCAGCGTTGAAGTGCGGCAGAAAGGATGGATAGCCAAAAACATTCAGTACTTC
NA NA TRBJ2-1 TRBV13 CASSHRVRNEQFF TGTGCCAGCAGCCACAGGGTACGGAATGAGCAGTTCTTC
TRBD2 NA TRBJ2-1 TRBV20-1 CSAPSLAGPYNEQFF TGCAGTGCTCCATCCCTAGCGGGGCCCTACAATGAGCAGTTCTTC
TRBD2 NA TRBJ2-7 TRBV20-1 CSARGAVIGGRAHEQYF TGCAGTGCTAGAGGAGCTGTAATCGGCGGGAGGGCCCACGAGCAGTACTTC
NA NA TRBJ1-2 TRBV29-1 CSAVSGNYGYTF TGCAGCGCCGTCTCCGGGAACTATGGCTACACCTTC
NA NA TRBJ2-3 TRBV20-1 CSGRSHTDTQYF TGCAGTGGAAGGAGCCACACAGATACGCAGTATTTT
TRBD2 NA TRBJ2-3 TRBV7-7 CAVSGIGTDTQYF TGTGCCGTTAGCGGGATCGGGACAGATACGCAGTATTTT
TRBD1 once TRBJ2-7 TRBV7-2 CASSTRQGRYEQYF TGTGCCAGCAGTACCCGACAGGGGCGTTACGAGCAGTACTTC
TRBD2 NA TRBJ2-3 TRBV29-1 CSAAGGGQGTDTQYF TGCAGCGCGGCGGGGGGCGGCCAGGGCACAGATACGCAGTATTTT
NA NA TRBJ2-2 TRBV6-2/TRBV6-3 CASMRVGELFF TGTGCCAGCATGAGGGTCGGGGAGCTGTTTTTT
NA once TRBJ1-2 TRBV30 CAWSVRVAVRDTGYTF TGTGCCTGGAGTGTTAGGGTCGCGGTCCGGGACACTGGCTACACCTTC
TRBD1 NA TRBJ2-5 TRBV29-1 CSLTGGQLQETQYF TGCAGCCTCACAGGGGGACAGTTACAAGAGACCCAGTACTTC
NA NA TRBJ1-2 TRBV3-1 CASSPPELGGYTF TGTGCCAGCAGCCCTCCGGAACTGGGTGGCTACACCTTC